This is a list of T cell receptor beta chains from one sample in a study of cytomegalovirus exposure and HLA in healthy donors. Libraries were prepared by immunoSEQ multiplex PCR; TCRdb keeps only in-frame clonotypes and omits some of them. The table lists approximately 150,000 clones, around 76% of them singletons. Source material: PBMCs. All receptors derive from a man aged 40-49 years in good health and CMV-seronegative. CDR3s leave out the opening cysteine and the closing phenylalanine or tryptophan. Where a row states a size, it is once, few, many or the class of an expanded clone; other rows omit it.

CDR3 protein,clone size,V gene,J gene
ASSKVGRGGQSGNTIY,.,TRBV21-1,TRBJ1-3
ASSLGLAGVPEQF,.,TRBV27,TRBJ2-1
ASSFAVVRGPNTGELF,few,TRBV5-1,TRBJ2-2
ASSFPGVAAHNEQF,.,TRBV28,TRBJ2-1
ASSLPQPMGRNYGYT,.,TRBV7-9,TRBJ1-2
AWGTGAGYNEQF,.,TRBV30,TRBJ2-1
ASSSQGDPQH,once,TRBV5-4,TRBJ1-5
ASSSNNQPQH,once,TRBV18,TRBJ1-5
ASKPGTSGTFIETQY,.,TRBV27,TRBJ2-5
ASMGQADNYGYT,.,TRBV6-4,TRBJ1-2
ASRGTGTTYEQY,.,TRBV6-5,TRBJ2-7
ASSHGRQPLAAKYEQF,.,TRBV27,TRBJ2-1
ASSFEAGQWNYGYT,once,TRBV5-4,TRBJ1-2
ASSQDDQAIHGYT,.,TRBV4-2,TRBJ1-2
ASSLVGLPGGEAF,once,TRBV5-1,TRBJ1-1
AISESREPSYEQY,.,TRBV10-3,TRBJ2-7
ASSEATSGDYNEQF,few,TRBV6-1,TRBJ2-1
AWSVGGTAGGPYNEQF,.,TRBV30,TRBJ2-1
SVGGGHEQY,.,TRBV29-1,TRBJ2-7
ASSEYHRTGGRETQY,.,TRBV25-1,TRBJ2-5
ASSLEGLAGVYNEQF,few,TRBV7-9,TRBJ2-1
ARSLGGRPYNEQF,.,TRBV5-3,TRBJ2-1
ASRGGQAWINYGYT,.,TRBV2,TRBJ1-2
ASRGGATSYGYT,few,TRBV6-5,TRBJ1-2
ASSSNARNTGELF,.,TRBV18,TRBJ2-2